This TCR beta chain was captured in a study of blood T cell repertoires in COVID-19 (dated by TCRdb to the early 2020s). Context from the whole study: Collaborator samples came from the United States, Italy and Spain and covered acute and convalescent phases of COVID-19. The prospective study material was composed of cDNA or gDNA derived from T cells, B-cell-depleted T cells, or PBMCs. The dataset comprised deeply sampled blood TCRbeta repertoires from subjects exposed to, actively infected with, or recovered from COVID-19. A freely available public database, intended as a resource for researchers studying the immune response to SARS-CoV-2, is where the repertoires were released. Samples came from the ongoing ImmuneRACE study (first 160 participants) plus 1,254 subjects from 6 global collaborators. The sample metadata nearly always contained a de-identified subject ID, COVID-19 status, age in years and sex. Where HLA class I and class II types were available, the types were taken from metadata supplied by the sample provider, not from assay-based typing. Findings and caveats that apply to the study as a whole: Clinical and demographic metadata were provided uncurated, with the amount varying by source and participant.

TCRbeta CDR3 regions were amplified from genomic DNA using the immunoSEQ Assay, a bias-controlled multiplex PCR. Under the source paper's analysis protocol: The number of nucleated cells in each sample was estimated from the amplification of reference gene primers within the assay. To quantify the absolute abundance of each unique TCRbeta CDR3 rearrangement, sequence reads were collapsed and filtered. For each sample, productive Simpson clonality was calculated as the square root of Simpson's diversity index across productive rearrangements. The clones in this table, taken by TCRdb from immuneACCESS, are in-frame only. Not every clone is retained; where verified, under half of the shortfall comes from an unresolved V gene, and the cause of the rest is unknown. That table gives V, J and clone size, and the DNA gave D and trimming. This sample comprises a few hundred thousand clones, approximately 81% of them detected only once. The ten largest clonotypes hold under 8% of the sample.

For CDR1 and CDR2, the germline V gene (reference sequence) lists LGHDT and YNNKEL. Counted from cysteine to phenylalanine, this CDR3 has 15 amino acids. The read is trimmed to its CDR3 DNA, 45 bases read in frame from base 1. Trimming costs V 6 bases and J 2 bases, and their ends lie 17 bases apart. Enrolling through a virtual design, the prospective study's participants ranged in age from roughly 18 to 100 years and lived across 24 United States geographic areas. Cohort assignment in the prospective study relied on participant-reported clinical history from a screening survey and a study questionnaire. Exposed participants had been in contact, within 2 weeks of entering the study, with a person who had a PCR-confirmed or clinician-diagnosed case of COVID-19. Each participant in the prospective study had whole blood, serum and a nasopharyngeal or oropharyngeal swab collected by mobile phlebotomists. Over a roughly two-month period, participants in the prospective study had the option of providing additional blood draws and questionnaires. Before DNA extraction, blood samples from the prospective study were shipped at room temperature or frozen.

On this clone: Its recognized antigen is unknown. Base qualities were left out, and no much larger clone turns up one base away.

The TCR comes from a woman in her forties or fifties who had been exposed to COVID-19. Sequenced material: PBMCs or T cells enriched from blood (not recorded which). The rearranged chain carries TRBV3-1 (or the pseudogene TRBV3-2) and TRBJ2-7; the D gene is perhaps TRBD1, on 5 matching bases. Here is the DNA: TGTGCCAGCAGACAGACCGACAGCGAAACCTACGAGCAGTACTTC. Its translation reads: CASRQTDSETYEQYF.